The 4 T cell receptor beta chains presented below share a single source sample, sequenced in a study of blood T cell repertoires in COVID-19. Method: immunoSEQ multiplex PCR; TCRdb's copy keeps in-frame clones and lacks some. The sample includes around 200,000 clones, roughly three quarters seen only once; the top ten take approximately 6%. Sequencing input: peripheral blood. The receptors derive from a woman in her forties with COVID-19, enrolled during active disease.

The table lists this clone with a count of one. The V and J genes are TRBV27 and TRBJ1-5; perhaps TRBD1 as D (6 bases). CDR1 is MNHEY and CDR2 is SMNVEV in the germline V gene (reference sequence). The V end was cut by 6 bases, the J end by 0 bases, with 18 bases between. The CDR3 consists of 17 residues. Here the CDR3 reads CASRGGAGAHSNQPQHF. CDR3 in DNA: TGTGCCAGCAGGGGGGGGGCAGGGGCCCATAGCAATCAGCCCCAGCATTTT.

This chain connects TRBV4-1 to TRBJ1-2; 8 bases map to TRBD1. In germline, CDR1 is MGHRA, CDR2 YSYEKL. The V gene end was trimmed by 1 base and the J gene end by 8 bases; junction bases not matched to a gene: 6. The CDR3 spans 14 residues. For the CDR3, the DNA is TGCGCCAGCAGCCAAGTCCCAGGGGGCAACGGCTACACCTTC. This sequence encodes CASSQVPGGNGYTF.

This clone is a singleton in its sample. This chain links TRBV5-1 with TRBJ1-1, with D unresolved. Germline values: CDR1 SGHRS, CDR2 YFSETQ. V was pared by 0 bases and J by 3 bases, with 12 bases between. The CDR3 spans 15 residues. The CDR3 DNA follows: TGCGCCAGCAGCTTGGACGGGGAAAGCTACACTGAAGCTTTCTTT. Protein product: CASSLDGESYTEAFF. Together with reference TRBV5-1 and TRBJ1-1, the CDR3 gives the full variable domain: KAGVTQTPRYLIKTRGQQVTLSCSPISGHRSVSWYQQTPGQGLQFLFEYFSETQRNKGNFPGRFSGRQFSNSRSEMNVSTLELGDSALYLCASSLDGESYTEAFFGQGTRLTVV.

This chain links TRBV28 with TRBJ1-2; perhaps TRBD1 as D (5 bases). The germline CDR1 and CDR2 sequences are MDHEN and SYDVKM. Trimming stripped 3 bases from V and 8 bases from J, with 13 bases between. The CDR3 loop spans 13 amino acids. The CDR3 DNA reads as TGTGCCAGCAGTTTGGCATCAGGGTACGGCTACACCTTC. Translation: CASSLASGYGYTF.